This is a list of T cell receptor beta chains from one sample in a study of blood T cells in healthy people across ages. Via MiXCR, TCRdb re-called the 5' RACE reads, giving one row per CDR3 protein. This sample carries around 1,000,000 distinct CDR3 sequences, 20% to 25% of them seen once, and the ten largest clones take around 0.75%. The same data also went into a second study, on T cells of mothers and their children.

Material: blood. These receptors all stem from a girl under 10 years old in good health. CDR3s include the opening cysteine and the closing phenylalanine or tryptophan. D genes are given only for firm matches. Size values are once, few and many counts, or a class for expanded clones, and some rows have none.

v_gene: TRBV9; d_gene: -; j_gene: TRBJ2-3; abundance: few; CDR3aa: CASSADFGDTQYF; CDR3nt: TGTGCCAGCAGCGCGGACTTCGGGGATACGCAGTATTTT
v_gene: TRBV10-3; d_gene: TRBD1; j_gene: TRBJ2-7; abundance: -; CDR3aa: CAISESTDRDEQYF; CDR3nt: TGTGCCATCAGTGAGTCTACGGACAGGGACGAGCAGTACTTC
v_gene: TRBV11-1; d_gene: -; j_gene: TRBJ1-2; abundance: -; CDR3aa: CASSDYQGYTF; CDR3nt: TGTGCCAGCAGCGACTACCAAGGCTACACCTTC
v_gene: TRBV29-1; d_gene: -; j_gene: TRBJ1-2; abundance: few; CDR3aa: CSVEDRGRGNGYTF; CDR3nt: TGCAGCGTTGAAGATCGGGGTAGGGGGAATGGCTACACCTTC
v_gene: TRBV6-1; d_gene: -; j_gene: TRBJ2-4; abundance: few; CDR3aa: CASTRDGNIQYF; CDR3nt: TGTGCCAGCACCCGGGACGGAAACATTCAGTACTTC
v_gene: TRBV7-9; d_gene: -; j_gene: TRBJ2-5; abundance: few; CDR3aa: CASRSTGSETQYF; CDR3nt: TGTGCCAGCAGGTCGACAGGATCGGAGACCCAGTACTTC
v_gene: TRBV7-3; d_gene: TRBD2; j_gene: TRBJ2-7; abundance: -; CDR3aa: CASSALAGAESEQYF; CDR3nt: TGTGCCAGCAGCGCCCTAGCGGGAGCAGAATCCGAGCAGTACTTC
v_gene: TRBV28; d_gene: TRBD1; j_gene: TRBJ2-1; abundance: -; CDR3aa: CASSPPTGTDYNEQFF; CDR3nt: TGTGCCAGCAGTCCACCAACCGGGACAGACTACAATGAGCAGTTCTTC
v_gene: TRBV12-3/TRBV12-4; d_gene: TRBD2; j_gene: TRBJ2-4; abundance: -; CDR3aa: CASSLTTSGGAKNIQYF; CDR3nt: TGTGCCAGCAGTTTAACGACTAGCGGGGGTGCCAAAAACATTCAGTACTTC
v_gene: TRBV5-6; d_gene: -; j_gene: TRBJ2-5; abundance: few; CDR3aa: CASSLRGAAETQYF; CDR3nt: TGTGCCAGCAGCTTGCGGGGGGCCGCGGAGACCCAGTACTTC
v_gene: TRBV6-6; d_gene: TRBD1; j_gene: TRBJ1-4; abundance: -; CDR3aa: CASSLLGTGDEKLFF; CDR3nt: TGTGCCAGCAGTCTCCTCGGGACAGGGGATGAAAAACTGTTTTTT
v_gene: TRBV4-1; d_gene: -; j_gene: TRBJ1-4; abundance: few; CDR3aa: CASSFRSTNEKLFF; CDR3nt: TGCGCCAGCAGCTTCAGATCAACTAATGAAAAACTGTTTTTT
v_gene: TRBV15; d_gene: TRBD2; j_gene: TRBJ2-7; abundance: -; CDR3aa: CATSTLAGDSHEQYF; CDR3nt: TGTGCCACCAGCACTCTAGCGGGGGACAGCCACGAGCAGTACTTC
v_gene: TRBV28; d_gene: TRBD1; j_gene: TRBJ2-7; abundance: -; CDR3aa: CASSSYTGTGVPYEQYF; CDR3nt: TGTGCCAGCAGTTCTTATACCGGGACAGGGGTACCCTACGAGCAGTACTTC
v_gene: TRBV20-1; d_gene: TRBD1; j_gene: TRBJ2-2; abundance: -; CDR3aa: CSARDTQGAGELFF; CDR3nt: TGCAGTGCTAGAGACACACAGGGGGCCGGGGAGCTGTTTTTT
v_gene: TRBV27; d_gene: -; j_gene: TRBJ2-7; abundance: -; CDR3aa: CASSAGPHSEQYF; CDR3nt: TGTGCCAGCAGTGCGGGACCCCATAGCGAGCAGTACTTC
v_gene: TRBV24-1; d_gene: TRBD2; j_gene: TRBJ2-3; abundance: -; CDR3aa: CATSDPTGASGRTDTQYF; CDR3nt: TGTGCCACCAGTGATCCGACCGGGGCTAGCGGGAGAACAGATACGCAGTATTTT
v_gene: TRBV4-1; d_gene: -; j_gene: TRBJ2-7; abundance: -; CDR3aa: CASSQEHPGLPVYEQYF; CDR3nt: TGCGCCAGCAGCCAAGAACATCCCGGGCTACCCGTGTACGAGCAGTACTTC
v_gene: TRBV29-1; d_gene: -; j_gene: TRBJ1-4; abundance: -; CDR3aa: CSVEDPGGASEKLFF; CDR3nt: TGCAGCGTTGAAGACCCGGGGGGCGCATCCGAAAAACTGTTTTTT
v_gene: TRBV7-9; d_gene: -; j_gene: TRBJ1-1; abundance: -; CDR3aa: CASSYSSENTEAFF; CDR3nt: TGTGCCAGCAGCTATTCCTCGGAGAACACTGAAGCTTTCTTT
v_gene: TRBV20-1; d_gene: TRBD2; j_gene: TRBJ2-4; abundance: -; CDR3aa: CSARDLGRGGGLAKNIQYF; CDR3nt: TGCAGTGCTAGAGATCTGGGGCGGGGGGGCGGTCTGGCCAAAAACATTCAGTACTTC
v_gene: TRBV10-3; d_gene: -; j_gene: TRBJ2-7; abundance: few; CDR3aa: CAISGTPDEQYF; CDR3nt: TGTGCCATCAGCGGGACCCCTGACGAGCAGTACTTC
v_gene: TRBV7-8; d_gene: TRBD1; j_gene: TRBJ2-6; abundance: -; CDR3aa: CASSLPIGGGSGANVLTF; CDR3nt: TGTGCCAGCAGCTTACCGATAGGGGGCGGATCTGGGGCCAACGTCCTGACTTTC
v_gene: TRBV28; d_gene: -; j_gene: TRBJ2-7; abundance: -; CDR3aa: CASRPRGAFYEQYF; CDR3nt: TGTGCCAGCAGACCGAGGGGGGCTTTCTACGAGCAGTACTTC
v_gene: TRBV12-3/TRBV12-4; d_gene: -; j_gene: TRBJ1-2; abundance: few; CDR3aa: CASSIPGFSNYGYTF; CDR3nt: TGTGCCAGCAGTATACCAGGCTTTTCTAACTATGGCTACACCTTC
v_gene: TRBV7-2; d_gene: TRBD1; j_gene: TRBJ1-5; abundance: -; CDR3aa: CASGGPQGAYQPQHF; CDR3nt: TGTGCCAGCGGCGGCCCACAGGGGGCATATCAGCCCCAGCATTTT
v_gene: TRBV7-9; d_gene: -; j_gene: TRBJ1-2; abundance: -; CDR3aa: CASSLEAQTGYTF; CDR3nt: TGTGCCAGCAGCTTAGAGGCGCAGACCGGCTACACCTTC
v_gene: TRBV2; d_gene: -; j_gene: TRBJ2-5; abundance: -; CDR3aa: CASSEGVRGDRETQYF; CDR3nt: TGTGCCAGCAGTGAAGGAGTCAGGGGAGATCGAGAGACCCAGTACTTC
v_gene: TRBV2; d_gene: TRBD1; j_gene: TRBJ1-1; abundance: -; CDR3aa: CASTGTGGTEAFF; CDR3nt: TGTGCCAGCACTGGGACAGGGGGCACTGAAGCTTTCTTT
v_gene: TRBV4-3; d_gene: -; j_gene: TRBJ2-5; abundance: few; CDR3aa: CASSQDGISGEETQYF; CDR3nt: TGCGCCAGCAGCCAAGATGGAATCTCGGGGGAGGAGACCCAGTACTTC
v_gene: TRBV4-3; d_gene: -; j_gene: TRBJ2-1; abundance: few; CDR3aa: CASSQDRAKEQFF; CDR3nt: TGCGCCAGCAGCCAAGATCGGGCCAAAGAGCAGTTCTTC
v_gene: TRBV7-9; d_gene: TRBD1; j_gene: TRBJ2-7; abundance: few; CDR3aa: CASSSPQGAISHEQYF; CDR3nt: TGTGCCAGCAGCTCCCCCCAGGGGGCAATATCCCACGAGCAGTACTTC
v_gene: TRBV5-1; d_gene: -; j_gene: TRBJ2-2; abundance: few; CDR3aa: CASSLGAGWTRTGELFF; CDR3nt: TGCGCCAGCAGCTTGGGGGCAGGGTGGACGAGGACCGGGGAGCTGTTTTTT
v_gene: TRBV28; d_gene: TRBD2; j_gene: TRBJ2-1; abundance: few; CDR3aa: CASRGLAGGGDEQFF; CDR3nt: TGTGCCAGCAGGGGGTTAGCGGGAGGAGGGGATGAGCAGTTCTTC
v_gene: TRBV12-3/TRBV12-4; d_gene: TRBD2; j_gene: TRBJ2-7; abundance: few; CDR3aa: CASLNTSGTTYEQYF; CDR3nt: TGTGCCAGCCTCAACACTAGCGGAACAACCTACGAGCAGTACTTC
v_gene: TRBV3-1; d_gene: -; j_gene: TRBJ1-2; abundance: few; CDR3aa: CASSQSLPYGYTF; CDR3nt: TGTGCCAGCAGCCAAAGTCTGCCCTATGGCTACACCTTC
v_gene: TRBV12-3/TRBV12-4; d_gene: -; j_gene: TRBJ2-5; abundance: few; CDR3aa: CATAPAHQETQYF; CDR3nt: TGTGCCACCGCACCCGCCCACCAAGAGACCCAGTACTTC
v_gene: TRBV25-1; d_gene: -; j_gene: TRBJ1-2; abundance: few; CDR3aa: CASSESSGTDVDGYTF; CDR3nt: TGTGCCAGCAGTGAATCGTCTGGGACGGACGTTGATGGCTACACCTTC
v_gene: TRBV28; d_gene: -; j_gene: TRBJ2-7; abundance: -; CDR3aa: CASSCDEQYF; CDR3nt: TGTGCCAGCAGCTGCGACGAGCAGTACTTC
v_gene: TRBV7-9; d_gene: TRBD2; j_gene: TRBJ2-1; abundance: few; CDR3aa: CASSLVSGGDNEQFF; CDR3nt: TGTGCCAGCAGCCTAGTTAGCGGGGGTGATAATGAGCAGTTCTTC
v_gene: TRBV3-1; d_gene: TRBD2; j_gene: TRBJ2-4; abundance: few; CDR3aa: CASSLGSSGISAKNIQYF; CDR3nt: TGTGCCAGTAGCCTGGGGTCTAGCGGGATATCAGCCAAAAACATTCAGTACTTC
v_gene: TRBV4-1; d_gene: TRBD2; j_gene: TRBJ2-2; abundance: -; CDR3aa: CASSQRRLAGDYRDPGELFF; CDR3nt: TGCGCCAGCAGCCAACGCCGACTAGCGGGGGATTATAGAGATCCCGGGGAGCTGTTTTTT
v_gene: TRBV6-5; d_gene: -; j_gene: TRBJ2-5; abundance: -; CDR3aa: CASTRIGEFQETQYF; CDR3nt: TGTGCCAGCACCAGAATTGGGGAGTTCCAAGAGACCCAGTACTTC
v_gene: TRBV12-3/TRBV12-4; d_gene: -; j_gene: TRBJ2-1; abundance: few; CDR3aa: CACSLTGTSTEQFF; CDR3nt: TGTGCCTGCAGTTTAACGGGGACTTCTACTGAGCAGTTCTTC
v_gene: TRBV29-1; d_gene: -; j_gene: TRBJ1-1; abundance: -; CDR3aa: CSVESVGAEAFF; CDR3nt: TGCAGCGTTGAGTCTGTTGGGGCTGAAGCTTTCTTT
v_gene: TRBV4-2; d_gene: -; j_gene: TRBJ2-5; abundance: few; CDR3aa: CASSQDEAIETQYF; CDR3nt: TGTGCCAGCAGCCAAGACGAGGCTATAGAGACCCAGTACTTC
v_gene: TRBV10-2; d_gene: -; j_gene: TRBJ2-4; abundance: -; CDR3aa: CASSESISGTVNIQYF; CDR3nt: TGCGCCAGCAGTGAGTCGATTAGCGGGACAGTAAACATTCAGTACTTC
v_gene: TRBV6-2/TRBV6-3; d_gene: -; j_gene: TRBJ2-1; abundance: -; CDR3aa: CAGRRAGSSYNEQFF; CDR3nt: TGTGCCGGGAGGCGGGCGGGAAGCTCCTACAATGAGCAGTTCTTC
v_gene: TRBV5-1; d_gene: -; j_gene: TRBJ2-5; abundance: -; CDR3aa: CASSLGADGPQETQYF; CDR3nt: TGCGCCAGCAGCTTGGGGGCCGACGGGCCCCAAGAGACCCAGTACTTC
v_gene: TRBV6-2/TRBV6-3; d_gene: -; j_gene: TRBJ2-7; abundance: -; CDR3aa: CASQGNNYEQYF; CDR3nt: TGTGCCAGCCAGGGGAACAATTACGAGCAGTACTTC
v_gene: TRBV27; d_gene: TRBD1; j_gene: TRBJ2-7; abundance: few; CDR3aa: CASSPLTGGREQYF; CDR3nt: TGTGCCAGCAGTCCTCTGACAGGGGGGCGCGAGCAGTACTTC
v_gene: TRBV20-1; d_gene: -; j_gene: TRBJ2-5; abundance: few; CDR3aa: CSARDWRVIETQYF; CDR3nt: TGCAGTGCTAGAGATTGGAGGGTAATAGAGACCCAGTACTTC
v_gene: TRBV14; d_gene: -; j_gene: TRBJ2-7; abundance: few; CDR3aa: CAGSQYHTYEQYF; CDR3nt: TGTGCCGGCAGCCAATACCATACCTACGAGCAGTACTTC
v_gene: TRBV12-3/TRBV12-4; d_gene: -; j_gene: TRBJ2-5; abundance: few; CDR3aa: CASSLLLAGKETQYF; CDR3nt: TGTGCCAGCAGTTTACTCCTAGCAGGAAAAGAGACCCAGTACTTC
v_gene: TRBV7-2; d_gene: -; j_gene: TRBJ2-7; abundance: few; CDR3aa: CASSWIRTALYEQYF; CDR3nt: TGTGCCAGCAGCTGGATACGGACAGCACTTTACGAGCAGTACTTC
v_gene: TRBV28; d_gene: TRBD2; j_gene: TRBJ2-1; abundance: few; CDR3aa: CASSLGPSGISLNEQFF; CDR3nt: TGTGCCAGCAGTTTAGGTCCTAGCGGGATTTCTCTCAATGAGCAGTTCTTC
v_gene: TRBV7-8; d_gene: TRBD1; j_gene: TRBJ2-7; abundance: -; CDR3aa: CASSPRDRGPLEQYF; CDR3nt: TGTGCCAGCAGCCCAAGGGACAGGGGGCCCCTCGAGCAGTACTTC